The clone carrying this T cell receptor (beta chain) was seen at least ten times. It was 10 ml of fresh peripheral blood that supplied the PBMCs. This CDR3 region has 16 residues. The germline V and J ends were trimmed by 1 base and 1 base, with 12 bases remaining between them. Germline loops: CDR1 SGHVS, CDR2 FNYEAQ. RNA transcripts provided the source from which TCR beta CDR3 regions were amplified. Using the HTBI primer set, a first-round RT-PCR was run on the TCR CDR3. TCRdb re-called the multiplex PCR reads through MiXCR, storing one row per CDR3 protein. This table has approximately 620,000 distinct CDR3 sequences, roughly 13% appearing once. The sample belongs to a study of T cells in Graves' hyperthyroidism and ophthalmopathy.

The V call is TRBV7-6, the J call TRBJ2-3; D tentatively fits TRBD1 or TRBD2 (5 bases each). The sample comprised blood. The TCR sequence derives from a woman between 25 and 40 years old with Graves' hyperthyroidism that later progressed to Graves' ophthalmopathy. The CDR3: CASSLEGTLRTDTQYF. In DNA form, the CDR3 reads TGTGCCAGCAGCTTAGAAGGGACCCTTCGCACAGATACGCAGTATTTT.